This T cell receptor beta chain was sequenced during a study of regulatory T cells in long-lasting Graves disease. This clonotype was found many times. Time point of the sample: persistent/refractory GD, antithyroid drugs over 5 years with positive TRAb. With RNA extracted from PBMCs as input, the TCR library was made. According to the study, TCR beta libraries were built with iRepertoire HTBI primers and CDR3-region Arm-PCR. MiXCR was run by TCRdb on the multiplex PCR reads, yielding one entry per CDR3 protein. The table shows roughly 400,000 distinct CDR3 sequences, with under 25% occurring only once. The material was peripheral blood mononuclear cells (PBMCs), obtained when the disease was refractory, from a patient treated with antithyroid drugs. The receptor was isolated from a female donor with Graves disease.

CDR3 in amino acids: CASRRDPGDSWVYEQYF. CDR3 bases: TGTGCCAGCAGGAGAGACCCGGGGGACTCTTGGGTTTACGAGCAGTACTTC. The V and J genes are TRBV28 and TRBJ2-7, with a weak D call TRBD2 (6 bases). Trimming stripped 6 bases from V and 4 bases from J, with 25 bases between. CDR1 and CDR2 (germline): MDHEN, SYDVKM. CDR3 length: 17 residues. The full variable domain, with the rest looked up from reference TRBV28 and TRBJ2-7, is DVKVTQSSRYLVKRTGEKVFLECVQDMDHENMFWYRQDPGLGLRLIYFSYDVKMKEKGDIPEGYSVSREKKERFSLILESASTNQTSMYLCASRRDPGDSWVYEQYFGPGTRLTVT.